This T cell receptor beta chain was captured in a study of shared clonotypes between healthy human individuals. Study as a whole: Used for every donor were three CD4 naive, three CD4 memory, two CD8 naive and one CD8 memory plate. Points from the study as a whole: Compared with memory subsets, naive subsets generally had larger estimated richness. An effect of sequencing depth on clonotype sharing among donors was expected.

It was into CD45RA+ naive and CD45RA-negative memory subsets that the CD4+ cells were split. CDR1 is MNHNY and CDR2 is SVGAGI in the germline V gene (reference sequence). V shed 5 bases, J shed 2 bases, and the junction held 8 bases outside the gene matches. The CDR3 length is 15 residues. TCRdb keeps only in-frame clones here, not all; method: immunoSEQ multiplex PCR. The profile shows about 980,000 clones, around three quarters of them singletons. This clone was seen only a few times. The antigen remains undetermined. This chain joins TRBV6-6 and TRBJ1-2; TRBD1 matches 7 bases. The sequence came from a man younger than 30 in good health. The sample consisted of memory CD4+ T cells sorted from blood. Documented subset: CD45RA-negative fraction. For the CDR3, the DNA is TGTGCCAGCAGTCCTTGGGACAGCCTCAACTATGGCTACACCTTC. Protein sequence: CASSPWDSLNYGYTF.